This T cell receptor beta chain comes out of a study of technical replicates of blood from several donors. Profiling relied on immunoSEQ multiplex PCR, and the TCRdb table lists in-frame clones only, not all of them. The table has 75,000 to 90,000 clones, just under 95% seen once. Deletions cut 0 bases from V and 6 bases from J, with 12 bases between. CDR1 is GTSNPN and CDR2 is SVGIG in the germline V gene (reference sequence). The CDR3 spans 13 residues. Sequencing input: T cells isolated from PBMCs. This clonotype was sampled from a human donor in good health. The rearrangement joins TRBV30 to TRBJ2-7, with a possible D match to TRBD2 (6 bases). The CDR3 DNA sequence: TGTGCCTGGAGTGTTGGAGGGTTCCGCGAGCAGTACTTC. It is translated as CAWSVGGFREQYF.